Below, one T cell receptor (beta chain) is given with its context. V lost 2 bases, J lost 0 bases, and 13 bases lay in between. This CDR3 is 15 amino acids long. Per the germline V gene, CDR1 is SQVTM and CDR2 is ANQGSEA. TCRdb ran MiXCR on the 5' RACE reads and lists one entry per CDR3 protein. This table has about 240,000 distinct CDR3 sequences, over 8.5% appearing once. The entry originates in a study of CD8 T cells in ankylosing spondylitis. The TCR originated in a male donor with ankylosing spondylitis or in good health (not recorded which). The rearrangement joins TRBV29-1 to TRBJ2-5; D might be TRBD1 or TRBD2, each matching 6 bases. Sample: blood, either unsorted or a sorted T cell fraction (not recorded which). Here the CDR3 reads CSVERGEANQETQYF. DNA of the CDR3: TGCAGCGTTGAAAGGGGGGAGGCTAACCAAGAGACCCAGTACTTC.